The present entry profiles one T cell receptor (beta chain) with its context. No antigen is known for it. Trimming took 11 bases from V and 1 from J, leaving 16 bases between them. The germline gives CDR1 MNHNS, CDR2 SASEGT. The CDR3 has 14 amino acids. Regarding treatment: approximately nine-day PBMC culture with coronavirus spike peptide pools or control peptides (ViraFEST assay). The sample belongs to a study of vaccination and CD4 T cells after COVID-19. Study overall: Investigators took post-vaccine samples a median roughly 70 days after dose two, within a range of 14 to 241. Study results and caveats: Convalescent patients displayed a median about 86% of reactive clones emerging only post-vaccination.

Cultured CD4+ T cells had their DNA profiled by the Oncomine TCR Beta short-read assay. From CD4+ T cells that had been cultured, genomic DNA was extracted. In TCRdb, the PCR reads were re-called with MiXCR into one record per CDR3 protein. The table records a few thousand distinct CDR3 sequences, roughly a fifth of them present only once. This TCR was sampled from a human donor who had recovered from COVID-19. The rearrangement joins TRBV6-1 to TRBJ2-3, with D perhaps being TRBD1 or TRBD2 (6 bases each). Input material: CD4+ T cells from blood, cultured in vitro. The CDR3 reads CAVRGAQGTDTQYF. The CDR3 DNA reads TGTGCCGTGAGGGGGGCGCAAGGCACAGATACGCAGTATTTT.